The present TCR beta chain was sequenced within a study of shared clonotypes between healthy human individuals. CD45RO-negative CD8 cells positively selected for CCR7 made up the naive population, which excluded terminally differentiated effector memory CD45RA+ cells. Donation came from healthy HIV-negative adults that had no recent acute infections or vaccinations. The donor cohort consisted entirely of Caucasian adults residing in Nashville, Tennessee. With regard to this clone: As yet, its antigen is unknown.

Sorted-subset replicate PCR reactions were performed with roughly 200 ng DNA, corresponding to tens of thousands of T cell genomes. Assay: immunoSEQ multiplex PCR; the TCRdb copy retains only in-frame clones and omits some. The sample lists about 800,000 clones; roughly 96% were seen once. Study-wide results and limits: In contrast to clonotypes shared by all four donors, non-shared clonotypes had lower generation probabilities.

Sequencing was done on a sample of naive CD8+ T cells sorted from blood. The TCR originated in a man aged 25 to 45 in good health.

The CDR3 loop is CASSQGWDGEQFF. The CDR3 region has the DNA TGTGCCAGCAGCCAGGGCTGGGACGGTGAGCAGTTCTTC. This chain uses TRBV7-2 with TRBJ2-1; D is perhaps TRBD1 or TRBD2 (5 bases each). The germline V gene has CDR1 SGHTA and CDR2 FQGNSA. This CDR3 contains 13 residues. V was clipped by 5 bases and J by 9 bases, with 14 bases between them.